This entry features one T cell receptor beta chain sequence. The data were obtained in a study of blood T cell repertoires in COVID-19. The protocol was immunoSEQ multiplex PCR, while the TCRdb copy is restricted to in-frame clones and leaves out a portion. Of about 190,000 clones listed, less than 85% are singletons. The CDR3 length is 13 residues. V gave up 1 base and J gave up 8 bases; unmatched junction bases: 0. Germline V gives CDR1 SGHKS, CDR2 YYEKEE (reference sequence). The chain has TRBV5-5 and TRBJ1-6; 7 bases map to TRBD1. This clonotype was sampled from a man aged 50-60 years who had recovered from COVID-19. The material sequenced was peripheral blood. CDR3 in amino acids: CASSLTGDSPLHF. The CDR3 DNA sequence: TGTGCCAGCAGCTTGACAGGGGATTCACCCCTCCACTTT.